These T cell receptor beta chains were read from a single sample in a study of shared clonotypes between healthy human individuals. This table comes from immunoSEQ multiplex PCR, and its TCRdb copy is limited to in-frame clones, with some not included. In the table there are more than 2 million clones, about 95% of which are singletons. Sequenced sample: naive CD8+ T cells sorted from blood. The receptors derive from a man younger than 30 in good health. Each CDR3 is given with its conserved first and last residue. The D gene is left open where the match is weak. Size values are once, few and many counts, or a class for expanded clones, and some rows have none.

V gene,D gene,clone size,J gene,CDR3 protein,CDR3 DNA
TRBV27,-,-,TRBJ1-2,CASSWGVGYGYTF,TGTGCCAGCAGTTGGGGGGTGGGCTATGGCTACACCTTC
TRBV6-5,-,-,TRBJ2-1,CASSQINYNEQFF,TGTGCCAGCAGCCAAATTAACTATAATGAGCAGTTCTTC
TRBV27,-,-,TRBJ2-1,CATRGTAGNNEQFF,TGTGCCACCAGGGGCACCGCGGGTAACAATGAGCAGTTCTTC
TRBV6-6,-,-,TRBJ2-7,CASTMGVPYEQYF,TGTGCCAGCACCATGGGGGTCCCCTACGAGCAGTACTTC
TRBV2,-,many,TRBJ1-1,CASSEVGGLNTEAFF,TGTGCCAGCAGTGAAGTCGGGGGGTTGAACACTGAAGCTTTCTTT
TRBV2,-,-,TRBJ2-7,CASSEWGAEQYF,TGTGCCAGCAGTGAATGGGGGGCGGAACAGTACTTC
TRBV6-5,-,once,TRBJ2-7,CASSYSGPHPYEQYF,TGTGCCAGCAGTTACTCTGGTCCCCACCCCTACGAGCAGTACTTC
TRBV28,TRBD1,-,TRBJ1-6,CASSQFNRGHNSPLHF,TGTGCCAGCAGTCAATTCAACAGGGGACATAATTCACCCCTCCACTTT
TRBV4-2,TRBD2,-,TRBJ2-1,CASSQGGLAGQFF,TGTGCCAGCAGCCAAGGGGGACTAGCGGGGCAGTTCTTC
TRBV6-1,TRBD1,few,TRBJ1-6,CASSWDSPNSPLHF,TGTGCCAGCAGTTGGGACAGTCCGAATTCACCCCTCCACTTT
TRBV4-3,-,-,TRBJ2-7,CASSQRTLGYEQYF,TGCGCCAGCAGCCAACGGACCCTGGGATACGAGCAGTACTTC
TRBV9,TRBD1,-,TRBJ2-3,CASSAQGVGTDTQYF,TGTGCCAGCAGCGCACAGGGGGTAGGGACAGATACGCAGTATTTT
TRBV11-2,-,once,TRBJ2-7,CASSLRRAYEQYF,TGTGCCAGCAGCTTGAGAAGGGCTTACGAGCAGTACTTC
TRBV7-2,TRBD2,few,TRBJ2-1,CASSFTGLAYYNEQFF,TGTGCCAGCAGCTTTACGGGACTAGCGTACTACAATGAGCAGTTCTTC
TRBV15,-,-,TRBJ1-2,CATRLGPGPIDTRGYTF,TGTGCCACCAGACTTGGACCCGGACCTATAGATACGAGAGGCTACACCTTC
TRBV7-9,TRBD1,-,TRBJ2-7,CASSPLTGALLYEQYF,TGTGCCAGCAGCCCTTTGACAGGGGCCCTCCTTTACGAGCAGTACTTC
TRBV13,-,-,TRBJ2-7,CASSFSGLHYEQYF,TGTGCCAGCAGCTTTTCAGGCCTCCACTACGAGCAGTACTTC
TRBV4-3,TRBD2,-,TRBJ2-7,CASSQEMSGGEVHEQYF,TGCGCCAGCAGCCAAGAAATGAGCGGGGGGGAAGTCCACGAGCAGTACTTC
TRBV9,-,-,TRBJ2-3,CASSVATSGFGTDTQYF,TGTGCCAGCAGCGTAGCTACGTCTGGTTTCGGCACAGATACGCAGTATTTT
TRBV2,TRBD2,-,TRBJ2-5,CASSVLAGEGWGETQYF,TGTGCCAGCAGTGTGCTAGCGGGAGAGGGATGGGGAGAGACCCAGTACTTC
TRBV7-9,TRBD1,few,TRBJ1-6,CASSIDRGPVGSLHF,TGTGCCAGCAGCATCGACAGGGGGCCGGTCGGGTCCCTCCACTTT
TRBV5-4,TRBD1,-,TRBJ1-1,CASSGGQYTEAFF,TGTGCCAGCAGCGGGGGACAGTACACTGAAGCTTTCTTT
TRBV9,-,-,TRBJ1-4,CASSVGWAVEKLFF,TGTGCCAGCAGCGTAGGTTGGGCAGTCGAAAAACTGTTTTTT
TRBV6-5,-,once,TRBJ2-7,CASSYAGASYEQYF,TGTGCCAGCAGTTATGCCGGGGCCTCCTACGAGCAGTACTTC
TRBV30,-,-,TRBJ2-7,CAWSTGGEQYF,TGTGCCTGGAGTACAGGAGGCGAGCAGTACTTC
TRBV2,-,-,TRBJ1-2,CASSEGEGIDGYTF,TGTGCCAGCAGTGAAGGGGAGGGTATCGATGGCTACACCTTC
TRBV6-5,-,-,TRBJ2-7,CASTPAGVGEQYF,TGTGCCAGCACCCCAGCCGGGGTGGGGGAGCAGTACTTC
TRBV5-6,-,-,TRBJ2-7,CASSLDQDYEQYF,TGTGCCAGCAGCTTGGACCAGGACTACGAGCAGTACTTC
TRBV18,TRBD2,-,TRBJ2-2,CASSLGLAGETGELFF,TGTGCCAGCTCACTGGGACTAGCGGGAGAAACCGGGGAGCTGTTTTTT
TRBV19,-,-,TRBJ2-7,CASSAPGLTYEQYF,TGTGCCAGTAGTGCCCCGGGTTTAACCTACGAGCAGTACTTC
TRBV13,TRBD1,once,TRBJ2-3,CASSSMGVQGADTQYF,TGTGCCAGCAGCTCTATGGGTGTCCAGGGGGCAGATACGCAGTATTTT
TRBV27,-,-,TRBJ2-2,CASTILGQVGPGELFF,TGTGCCAGCACCATCCTAGGGCAGGTCGGACCCGGGGAGCTGTTTTTT
TRBV13,-,once,TRBJ2-7,CASSLSPYEQYF,TGTGCCAGCAGCCTTAGCCCCTACGAGCAGTACTTC
TRBV4-1,TRBD2,-,TRBJ2-1,CASSLGAGGYNEQFF,TGCGCCAGCAGCCTAGGGGCGGGGGGTTACAATGAGCAGTTCTTC
TRBV30,TRBD1,once,TRBJ2-5,CAWSVGQGQETQYF,TGTGCCTGGAGTGTGGGACAGGGCCAAGAGACCCAGTACTTC
TRBV5-1,TRBD1,-,TRBJ2-7,CASRPGQGWNEQYF,TGCGCCAGCAGGCCGGGACAGGGGTGGAACGAGCAGTACTTC
TRBV10-3,-,-,TRBJ2-7,CAISDQAGSYEQYF,TGTGCCATCAGTGACCAGGCGGGATCCTACGAGCAGTACTTC
TRBV28,-,-,TRBJ2-1,CASSSPFLDGDLRGEQFF,TGTGCCAGCAGTTCCCCATTTTTAGACGGGGATCTACGAGGTGAGCAGTTCTTC
TRBV5-1,TRBD1,once,TRBJ2-7,CASSLGQGSSYEQYF,TGCGCCAGCAGCTTGGGACAGGGGAGCTCCTACGAGCAGTACTTC
TRBV21-1,-,-,TRBJ2-2,CASSKSGQGENTGELFF,TGTGCCAGCAGCAAATCGGGACAGGGGGAAAACACCGGGGAGCTGTTTTTT
TRBV11-2,-,once,TRBJ2-2,CASSLDWDNTGELFF,TGTGCCAGCAGCTTAGATTGGGATAACACCGGGGAGCTGTTTTTT
TRBV11-2,-,-,TRBJ1-6,CASSITEGVGSPLHF,TGTGCCAGCAGCATCACGGAAGGGGTTGGTTCACCCCTCCACTTT
TRBV6-5,-,-,TRBJ1-2,CASSYSEGSYGYTF,TGTGCCAGCAGTTACTCGGAGGGTAGTTATGGCTACACCTTC
TRBV27,-,-,TRBJ1-4,CASSLLGLNEKLFF,TGTGCCAGCAGTTTATTGGGGCTCAATGAAAAACTGTTTTTT
TRBV2,-,-,TRBJ2-7,CASSEALGGRYYEQYF,TGTGCCAGCAGTGAAGCGCTTGGCGGAAGATACTACGAGCAGTACTTC
TRBV6-1,-,-,TRBJ2-3,CASGYTGSHTDTQYF,TGTGCCAGCGGGTATACAGGATCACACACAGATACGCAGTATTTT
TRBV28,-,-,TRBJ2-3,CASSLSPTATDTQYF,TGTGCCAGCAGTTTATCTCCTACAGCCACAGATACGCAGTATTTT
TRBV4-1,-,-,TRBJ1-2,CASSQDTGYGYTF,TGCGCCAGCAGCCAAGATACAGGGTACGGCTACACCTTC
TRBV19,-,-,TRBJ2-1,CASSPLGNEQFF,TGTGCCAGTAGTCCCTTGGGAAATGAGCAGTTCTTC
TRBV6-6,-,-,TRBJ2-1,CASSYSERVGGNEQFF,TGTGCCAGCAGTTACTCGGAGCGGGTGGGCGGCAATGAGCAGTTCTTC
TRBV19,-,-,TRBJ1-5,CASSIREYNQPQHF,TGTGCCAGTAGTATTAGGGAGTACAATCAGCCCCAGCATTTT
TRBV6-1,-,-,TRBJ2-7,CASSEAGHYSYEQYF,TGTGCCAGCAGTGAAGCGGGGCATTACTCCTACGAGCAGTACTTC
TRBV28,TRBD2,-,TRBJ2-2,CASSPVAGGTGELFF,TGTGCCAGCAGCCCCGTTGCGGGGGGGACCGGGGAGCTGTTTTTT
TRBV5-6,-,few,TRBJ1-3,CASSLAGSGNTIYF,TGTGCCAGCAGCTTGGCAGGGTCTGGAAACACCATATATTTT